This TCR beta chain appears in the sequencing data of a study of EBV T-cell therapy then PD-1 blockade in nasopharyngeal carcinoma. The CDR3 contains 15 residues. Unmatched junction bases numbered 5, after V lost 1 base and J lost 5 bases. The germline CDR1 and CDR2 sequences are MNHNS and SASEGT. Notes on this clone: Its target is not known.

The treatment is: AdE1-LMPpoly-expanded autologous EBV-specific T-cell therapy followed by anti-PD-1 nivolumab. This table comes from immunoSEQ multiplex PCR, and its TCRdb copy is limited to in-frame clones, with some not included. The sample yields about 24,000 clones, approximately 80% seen once. The rearrangement joins TRBV6-1 to TRBJ2-1; 7 nucleotides match TRBD2. The sequence was obtained from a man aged 35-49 years with nasopharyngeal carcinoma. Sequencing used CD8+ T cells from blood, obtained at roughly day 67 from a patient whose treatment included autologous EBV-specific T cells and nivolumab. CDR3 sequence reads: CASSEVGGGHNEQFF. CDR3 in DNA: TGTGCCAGCAGTGAAGTGGGCGGGGGTCACAATGAGCAGTTCTTC.